This T cell receptor (beta chain) was documented in a study of early T cells in non-severe SARS-CoV-2 infection. Study results and limitations: Matches to VDJdb favored anti-spike CD8 responses and missed private and CD4 specificities.

The CDR3 sequence is 15 residues long. TCRdb reanalysed the 5' RACE reads using MiXCR and keeps one entry per CDR3 protein. The table lists approximately 48,000 distinct CDR3 sequences, about 6.3% of them singletons, with approximately 3% in the top ten. Only a few counts were recorded for this clonotype. Its antigen is not known. The material was whole blood, obtained at baseline. This TCR was sampled from an adult who was a healthcare worker with PCR-confirmed SARS-CoV-2 infection or an uninfected control (not recorded which). V and J are TRBV21-1 and TRBJ2-4; the table's D call, TRBD1, was not checked against the DNA. TRBV21-1 is a listed pseudogene. The CDR3 DNA sequence: TGTGCCAGCAGCAAAGGTCCACAGGGTAGGGGGATTCAGTACTTC. Translation: CASSKGPQGRGIQYF.